These 11 T cell receptor beta chains share one sample of origin, sequenced in a study of OX40 agonist ivuxolimab in advanced cancers. Assay used: immunoSEQ multiplex PCR; TCRdb lists only in-frame clones, some missing. The sample carries approximately 64,000 clones, 70% to 90% recorded once. Sample: CD4+ or CD8+ T cells sorted from blood, taken in a trial of the OX40 agonist ivuxolimab. The receptors shown here come from an adult with an advanced solid tumor such as melanoma, head and neck, liver or kidney cancer.

This chain connects TRBV19 to TRBJ1-4; 9 positions match TRBD1. Germline assignment: CDR1 LNHDA and CDR2 SQIVND (reference sequence). Losses at the gene ends were 5 bases for V and 6 bases for J; bases not matched to a gene: 10. CDR3 size: 16 residues. CDR3 in DNA: TGTGCCAGTAGTCCGGGAGGTCGACAGGGGGATGAAAAACTGTTTTTT. Its translation: CASSPGGRQGDEKLFF. Using reference TRBV19 and TRBJ1-4 for the parts outside the CDR3, the full variable domain is DGGITQSPKYLFRKEGQNVTLSCEQNLNHDAMYWYRQDPGQGLRLIYYSQIVNDFQKGDIAEGYSVSREKKESFPLTVTSAQKNPTAFYLCASSPGGRQGDEKLFFGSGTQLSVL.

About this clone: Compared with germline, one end of the junction differs, possibly owing to a read error. Written as DNA, the CDR3 is TGTGCTAGCAGCTTACAACTAGCGAAAGAGACCCAGTACTTC. Translated: CASSLQLAKETQYF. The V call is TRBV7-7, the J call TRBJ2-5; 7 bases are a match to TRBD2. The CDR3 has 14 residues. Looked up from germline, CDR1 is SSHAT and CDR2 is FNYEAQ (reference sequence).

A few counts support this clone. V gene TRBV11-2 combines with J gene TRBJ1-2, with D possibly being TRBD1 (5 bases). The CDR3 is 13 residues long. The V gene's germline CDR1 is SGHAT and CDR2 FQNNGV. V lost 1 base to trimming and J lost 6 bases, with 9 bases between them. CDR3 sequence reads: CASSLAGGDGYTF. The CDR3, as DNA: TGTGCCAGCAGCTTAGCGGGGGGGGATGGCTACACCTTC.

The V gene is TRBV4-1, the J gene TRBJ2-2; D perhaps matches TRBD1 (5 bases). The CDR3 spans 14 residues. CDR1 MGHRA and CDR2 YSYEKL come from the germline V gene. V was trimmed by 1 base and J by 4 bases, leaving 7 bases between them. The CDR3 DNA reads as TGCGCCAGCAGCCAAGTAGGGGTCACCGGGGAGCTGTTTTTT. Translating gives CASSQVGVTGELFF.

The chain uses TRBV7-9 and TRBJ2-3, with D tentatively TRBD2 (6 bases). V lost 1 base and J 1 base, leaving 12 bases between the germline ends. This CDR3 spans 16 amino acids. Germline V gene lookup returns CDR1 SEHNR and CDR2 FQNEAQ (reference sequence). The CDR3 DNA follows: TGTGCCAGCAGCTTAGTACGGGAGATGGGCACAGATACGCAGTATTTT. It codes for CASSLVREMGTDTQYF.

CDR3 nucleotide sequence: TGTGCCAGCAGCGTTGGACAGGGGCAAGAGACCCAGTACTTC. This gives the protein CASSVGQGQETQYF. J is TRBJ2-5 and V is TRBV9; 9 bases line up with TRBD1. Per germline, CDR1 SGDLS and CDR2 YYNGEE. CDR3 length: 14 amino acids. V shed 2 bases, J shed 2 bases, and the junction held 1 base outside the gene matches.

The chain recombines TRBV11-3 with TRBJ2-1, with 7 positions matching TRBD2. Per germline, CDR1 SGHNT and CDR2 YENEEA. Trimming cost V 3 bases and J 6 bases; bases outside gene matches: 2. This CDR3 has 13 amino acids. The CDR3: CASSLTSRNEQFF. As DNA, the CDR3 is TGTGCCAGCAGCTTGACTAGCCGCAATGAGCAGTTCTTC.

V is TRBV5-6 and J is TRBJ2-7; the match to TRBD2 covers 9 bases. The germline gives CDR1 SGHDT, CDR2 YYEEEE. CDR3 length equals 15 residues. Losses at the gene ends were 1 base for V and 7 bases for J; bases not matched to a gene: 9. The CDR3 sequence is CASSLRGLAELEQYF. The DNA of the CDR3 is TGTGCCAGCAGCTTGCGGGGACTAGCAGAACTTGAGCAGTACTTC.

V usage is TRBV28 and J usage is TRBJ1-2, with TRBD1 matching 11 bases. Germline V gene sequence: CDR1 MDHEN, CDR2 SYDVKM. The length of the CDR3 is 15 residues. V lost 6 bases and J lost 3; bases outside the gene matches: 6. CDR3 in amino acids: CASSTGTGGDYGYTF. As DNA, the CDR3 is TGTGCCAGCAGCACCGGGACAGGGGGTGACTATGGCTACACCTTC.

This clone rates as medium-sized. The chain has TRBV5-1 and TRBJ2-2, with 8 bases that match TRBD2. The CDR3 covers 16 residues. The trim removed 1 base at V and 8 bases at J, leaving 10 bases unmatched. Germline values: CDR1 SGHRS, CDR2 YFSETQ. CDR3 sequence reads: CASSLFLAGLRGELFF. The DNA for the CDR3 is TGCGCCAGCAGCTTGTTCCTAGCGGGCCTTCGGGGGGAGCTGTTTTTT.

The chain is built from TRBV9 and TRBJ2-1; D ambiguous. The germline V gene has CDR1 SGDLS and CDR2 YYNGEE. The CDR3 spans 15 residues. V dropped 1 base and J dropped 0 bases, with 8 bases sitting between them. CDR3 in amino acids: CASSVSASSYNEQFF. As DNA, the CDR3 is TGTGCCAGCAGCGTATCCGCGAGCTCCTACAATGAGCAGTTCTTC.